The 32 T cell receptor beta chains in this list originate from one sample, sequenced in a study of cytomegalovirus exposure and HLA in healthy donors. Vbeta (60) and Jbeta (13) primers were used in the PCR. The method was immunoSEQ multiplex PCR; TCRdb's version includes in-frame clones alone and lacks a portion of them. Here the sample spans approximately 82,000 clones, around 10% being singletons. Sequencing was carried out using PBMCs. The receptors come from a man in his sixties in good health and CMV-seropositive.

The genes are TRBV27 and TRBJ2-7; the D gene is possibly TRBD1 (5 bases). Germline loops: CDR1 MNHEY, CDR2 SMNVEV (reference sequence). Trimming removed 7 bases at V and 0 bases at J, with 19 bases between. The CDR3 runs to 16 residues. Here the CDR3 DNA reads TGTGCCAGCAACAAGGGTTTTGGGGCCAGCTCCTACGAGCAGTACTTC. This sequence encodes CASNKGFGASSYEQYF.

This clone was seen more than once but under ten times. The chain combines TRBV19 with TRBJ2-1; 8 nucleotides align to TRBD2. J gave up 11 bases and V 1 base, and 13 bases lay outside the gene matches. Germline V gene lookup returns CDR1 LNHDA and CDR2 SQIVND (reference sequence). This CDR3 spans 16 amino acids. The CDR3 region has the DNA TGTGCCAGTAGTATAGTCGACAGCTTTAGCGGGGTAAAGCAGTTCTTC. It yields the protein CASSIVDSFSGVKQFF. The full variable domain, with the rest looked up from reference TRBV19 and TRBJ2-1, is DGGITQSPKYLFRKEGQNVTLSCEQNLNHDAMYWYRQDPGQGLRLIYYSQIVNDFQKGDIAEGYSVSREKKESFPLTVTSAQKNPTAFYLCASSIVDSFSGVKQFFGPGTRLTVL.

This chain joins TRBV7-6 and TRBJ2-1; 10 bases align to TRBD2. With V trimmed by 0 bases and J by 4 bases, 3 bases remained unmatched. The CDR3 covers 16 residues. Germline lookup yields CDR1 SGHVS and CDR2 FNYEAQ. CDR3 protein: CASSLAGTSVYNEQFF. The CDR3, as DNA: TGTGCCAGCAGCTTAGCCGGGACTAGCGTTTACAATGAGCAGTTCTTC.

CDR3: CASSNRVNEQYV. The CDR3 DNA reads as TGTGCCAGCAGTAACAGGGTCAACGAGCAGTACGTC. The rearrangement joins TRBV27 to TRBJ2-7; perhaps TRBD1 as D (6 bases). Germline-derived CDR1 and CDR2 are MNHEY and SMNVEV (reference sequence). There are 12 residues in the CDR3. V was pared by 5 bases and J by 5 bases, with 10 bases between.

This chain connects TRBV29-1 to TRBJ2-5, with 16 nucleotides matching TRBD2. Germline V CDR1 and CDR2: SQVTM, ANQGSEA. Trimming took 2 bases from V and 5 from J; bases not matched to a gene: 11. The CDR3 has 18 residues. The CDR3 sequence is CSVERKTGLAGGRETQYF. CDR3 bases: TGCAGCGTTGAACGAAAGACGGGACTAGCGGGAGGGAGGGAGACCCAGTACTTC.

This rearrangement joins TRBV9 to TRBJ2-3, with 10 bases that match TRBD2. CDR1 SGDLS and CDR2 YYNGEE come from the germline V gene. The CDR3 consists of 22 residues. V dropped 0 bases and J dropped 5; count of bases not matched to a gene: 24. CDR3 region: CASSVAQGAMVLAGVGIDTQYF. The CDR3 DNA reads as TGTGCCAGCAGCGTAGCCCAGGGGGCGATGGTCCTAGCGGGAGTTGGTATAGATACGCAGTATTTT.

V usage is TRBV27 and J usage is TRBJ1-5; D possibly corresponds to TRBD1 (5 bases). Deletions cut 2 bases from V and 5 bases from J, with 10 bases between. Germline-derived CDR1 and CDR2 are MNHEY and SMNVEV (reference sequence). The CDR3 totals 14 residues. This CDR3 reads CASSLRAGHQPQHF. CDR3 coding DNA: TGTGCCAGCAGTTTAAGGGCGGGACATCAGCCCCAGCATTTT.

In DNA form, the CDR3 reads TGTGCCACCGCGGAACTAGCGGTTTTCTACGAGCAGTACTTC. This sequence encodes CATAELAVFYEQYF. The chain couples TRBV28 to TRBJ2-7; 8 bases fit TRBD2. The CDR3 runs to 14 residues. CDR1 is MDHEN, CDR2 SYDVKM, per germline. The V gene end was trimmed by 10 bases and the J gene end by 3 bases; junction bases not matched to a gene: 11.

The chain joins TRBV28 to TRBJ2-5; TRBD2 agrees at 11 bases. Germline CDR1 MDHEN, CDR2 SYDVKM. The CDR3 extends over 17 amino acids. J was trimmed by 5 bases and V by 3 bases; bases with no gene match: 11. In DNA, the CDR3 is TGTGCCAGCAGTTTGGGACTAGCGGACAGGGAGGTGGAGACCCAGTACTTC. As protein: CASSLGLADREVETQYF.

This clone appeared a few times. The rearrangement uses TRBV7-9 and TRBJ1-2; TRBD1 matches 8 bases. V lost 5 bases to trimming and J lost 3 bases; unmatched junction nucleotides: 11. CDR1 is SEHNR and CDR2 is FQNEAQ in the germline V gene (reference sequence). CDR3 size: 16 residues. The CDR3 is CASSLNRDRRYYGYTF. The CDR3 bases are TGTGCCAGCAGCCTTAACCGGGACAGGAGATACTATGGCTACACCTTC.

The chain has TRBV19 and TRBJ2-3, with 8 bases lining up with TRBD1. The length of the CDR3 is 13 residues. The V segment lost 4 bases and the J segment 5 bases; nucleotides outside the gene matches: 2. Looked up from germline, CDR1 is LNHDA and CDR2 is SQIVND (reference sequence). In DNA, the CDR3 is TGTGCCAGTAGTAGACAGGGGCAAGATACGCAGTATTTT. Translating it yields CASSRQGQDTQYF. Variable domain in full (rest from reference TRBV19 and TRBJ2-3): DGGITQSPKYLFRKEGQNVTLSCEQNLNHDAMYWYRQDPGQGLRLIYYSQIVNDFQKGDIAEGYSVSREKKESFPLTVTSAQKNPTAFYLCASSRQGQDTQYFGPGTRLTVL.

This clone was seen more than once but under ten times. CDR3 nucleotide sequence: TGTGCCACCAGCAGAGCGGCTAACTATGGCTACACCTTC. Encoded protein: CATSRAANYGYTF. The chain couples TRBV15 to TRBJ1-2; no reliable D call. In germline, CDR1 is LNHNV, CDR2 YYDKDF (reference sequence). V gave up 1 base and J gave up 0 bases, with 3 bases separating them. The CDR3 spans 13 residues. The full variable domain, rest sourced from reference TRBV15 and TRBJ1-2, is DAMVIQNPRYQVTQFGKPVTLSCSQTLNHNVMYWYQQKSSQAPKLLFHYYDKDFNNEADTPDNFQSRRPNTSFCFLDIRSPGLGDTAMYLCATSRAANYGYTFGSGTRLTVV.

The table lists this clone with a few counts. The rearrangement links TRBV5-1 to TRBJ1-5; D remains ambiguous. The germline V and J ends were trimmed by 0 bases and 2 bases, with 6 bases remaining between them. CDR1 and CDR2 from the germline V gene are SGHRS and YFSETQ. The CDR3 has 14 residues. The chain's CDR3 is CASSLDGGNQPQHF. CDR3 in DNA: TGCGCCAGCAGCTTGGACGGGGGCAATCAGCCCCAGCATTTT.

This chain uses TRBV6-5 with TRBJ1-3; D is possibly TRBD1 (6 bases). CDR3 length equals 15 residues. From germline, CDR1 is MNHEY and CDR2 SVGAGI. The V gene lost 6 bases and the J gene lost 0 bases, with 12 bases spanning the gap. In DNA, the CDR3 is TGTGCCAGCAGCTCTGGGGGCAACTCTGGAAACACCATATATTTT. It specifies CASSSGGNSGNTIYF.

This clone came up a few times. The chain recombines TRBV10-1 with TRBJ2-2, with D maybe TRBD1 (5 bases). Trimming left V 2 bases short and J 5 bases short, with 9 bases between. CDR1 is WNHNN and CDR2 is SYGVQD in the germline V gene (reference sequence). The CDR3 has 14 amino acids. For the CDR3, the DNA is TGCGCCAGCAGTGAGCCAGGGTTTACCGGGGAGCTGTTTTTT. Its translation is CASSEPGFTGELFF.

CDR3 DNA: TGTGCCAGTAGTAAAGGACTCCTTAATGAGCAGTTCTTC. This encodes CASSKGLLNEQFF. The chain links TRBV19 to TRBJ2-1; TRBD2 is a possible D gene (5 bases). CDR1 LNHDA and CDR2 SQIVND come from the germline V gene (reference sequence). V lost 4 bases to trimming and J lost 7 bases, with 11 bases between them. The length of the CDR3 is 13 residues.

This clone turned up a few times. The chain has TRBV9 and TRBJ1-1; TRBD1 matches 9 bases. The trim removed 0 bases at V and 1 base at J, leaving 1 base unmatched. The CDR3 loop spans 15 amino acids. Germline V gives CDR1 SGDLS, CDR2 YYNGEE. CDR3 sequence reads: CASSVVQGANTEAFF. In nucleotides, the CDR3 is TGTGCCAGCAGCGTAGTACAGGGGGCGAACACTGAAGCTTTCTTT.

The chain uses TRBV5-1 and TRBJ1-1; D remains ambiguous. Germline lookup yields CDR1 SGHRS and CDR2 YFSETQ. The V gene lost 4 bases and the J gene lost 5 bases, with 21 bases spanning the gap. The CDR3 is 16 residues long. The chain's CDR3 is CASSPSWEGVGTEAFF. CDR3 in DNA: TGCGCCAGCAGCCCATCCTGGGAGGGAGTAGGGACTGAAGCTTTCTTT.

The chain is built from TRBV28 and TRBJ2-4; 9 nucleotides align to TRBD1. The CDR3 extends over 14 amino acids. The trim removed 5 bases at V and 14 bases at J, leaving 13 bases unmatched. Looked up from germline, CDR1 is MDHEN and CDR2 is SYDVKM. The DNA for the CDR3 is TGTGCCAGCAGTCTTTTAGGGGGACAGGGAATGAAGTACTTC. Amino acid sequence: CASSLLGGQGMKYF.

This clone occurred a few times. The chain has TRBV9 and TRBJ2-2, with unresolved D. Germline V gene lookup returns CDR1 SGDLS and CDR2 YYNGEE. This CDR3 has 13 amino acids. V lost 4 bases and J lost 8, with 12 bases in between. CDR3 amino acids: CASSYTVAGELFF. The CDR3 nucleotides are TGTGCCAGCAGCTATACAGTGGCAGGGGAGCTGTTTTTT.

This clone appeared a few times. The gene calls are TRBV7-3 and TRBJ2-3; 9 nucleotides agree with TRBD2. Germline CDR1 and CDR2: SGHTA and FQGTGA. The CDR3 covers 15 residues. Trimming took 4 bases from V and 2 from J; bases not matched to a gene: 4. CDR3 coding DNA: TGTGCCAGCAGCTCGGAGCGGGGGGACACAGATACGCAGTATTTT. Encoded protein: CASSSERGDTDTQYF.

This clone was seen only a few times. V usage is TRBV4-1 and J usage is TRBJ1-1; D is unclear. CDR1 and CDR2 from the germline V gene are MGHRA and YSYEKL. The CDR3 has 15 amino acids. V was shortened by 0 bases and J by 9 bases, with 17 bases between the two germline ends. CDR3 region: CASSQEAGSPPKAFF. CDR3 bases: TGCGCCAGCAGCCAAGAGGCGGGCTCCCCACCCAAAGCTTTCTTT.

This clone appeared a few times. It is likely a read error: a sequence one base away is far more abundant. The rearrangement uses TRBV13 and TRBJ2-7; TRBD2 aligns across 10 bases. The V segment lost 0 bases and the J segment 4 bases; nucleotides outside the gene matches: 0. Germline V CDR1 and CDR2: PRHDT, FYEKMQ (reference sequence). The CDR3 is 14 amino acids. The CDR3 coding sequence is TGTGCCAGCAGCTTAGGACTAGCGGGATACGAGCAGTACTTC. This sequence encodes CASSLGLAGYEQYF.

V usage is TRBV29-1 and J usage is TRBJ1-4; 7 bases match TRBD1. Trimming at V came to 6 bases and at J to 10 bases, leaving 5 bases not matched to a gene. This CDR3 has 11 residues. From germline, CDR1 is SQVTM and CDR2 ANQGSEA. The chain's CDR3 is CSVPEGAKLFF. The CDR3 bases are TGCAGCGTCCCGGAGGGGGCAAAACTGTTTTTT.

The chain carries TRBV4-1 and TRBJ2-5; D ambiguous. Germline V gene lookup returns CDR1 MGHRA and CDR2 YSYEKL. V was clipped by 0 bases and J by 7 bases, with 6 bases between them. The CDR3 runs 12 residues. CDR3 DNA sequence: TGCGCCAGCAGCCAAGAGGTCGGGACCCAGTACTTC. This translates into CASSQEVGTQYF.

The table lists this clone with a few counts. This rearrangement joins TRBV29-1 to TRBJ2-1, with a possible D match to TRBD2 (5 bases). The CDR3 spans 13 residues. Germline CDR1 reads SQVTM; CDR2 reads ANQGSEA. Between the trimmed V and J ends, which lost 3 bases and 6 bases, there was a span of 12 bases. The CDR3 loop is CSVEREWTNEQFF. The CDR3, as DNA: TGCAGCGTTGAGAGGGAGTGGACCAATGAGCAGTTCTTC.

The DNA of the CDR3 is TGTGCCAGCAAGAGGACAGGAGAGGTTGGTCATGAGCAGTTCTTC. Its translation is CASKRTGEVGHEQFF. The chain joins TRBV11-2 to TRBJ2-1; TRBD1 matches 7 bases. The germline gives CDR1 SGHAT, CDR2 FQNNGV. Trimming removed 7 bases from V and 8 bases from J; junction bases left unmatched: 14. The CDR3 runs to 15 residues.

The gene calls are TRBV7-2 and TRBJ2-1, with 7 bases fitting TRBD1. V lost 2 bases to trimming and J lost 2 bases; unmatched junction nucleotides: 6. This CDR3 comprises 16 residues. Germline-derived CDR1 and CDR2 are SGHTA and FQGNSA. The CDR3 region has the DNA TGTGCCAGCAGCTTACGTGACAGGGTGCCCTACAATGAGCAGTTCTTC. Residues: CASSLRDRVPYNEQFF.

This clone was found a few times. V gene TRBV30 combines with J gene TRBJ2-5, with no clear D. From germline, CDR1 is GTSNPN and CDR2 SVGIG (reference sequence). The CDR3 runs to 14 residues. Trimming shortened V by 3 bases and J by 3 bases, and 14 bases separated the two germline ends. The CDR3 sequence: CAWRRTVVEETQYF. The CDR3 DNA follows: TGTGCCTGGAGACGAACAGTCGTCGAAGAGACCCAGTACTTC.

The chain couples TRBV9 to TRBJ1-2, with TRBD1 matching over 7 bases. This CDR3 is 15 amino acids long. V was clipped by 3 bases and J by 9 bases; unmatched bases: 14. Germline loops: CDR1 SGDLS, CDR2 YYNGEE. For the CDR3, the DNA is TGTGCCAGCAGCGAGGGGGGACAGCGAAGAAAAAGCTACACCTTC. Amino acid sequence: CASSEGGQRRKSYTF.

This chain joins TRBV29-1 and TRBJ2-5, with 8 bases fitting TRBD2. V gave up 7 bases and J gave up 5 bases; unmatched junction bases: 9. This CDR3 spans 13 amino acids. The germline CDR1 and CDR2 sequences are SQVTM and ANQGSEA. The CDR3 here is CSGKRGGRETQYF. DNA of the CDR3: TGCAGCGGCAAAAGGGGCGGGAGGGAGACCCAGTACTTC.

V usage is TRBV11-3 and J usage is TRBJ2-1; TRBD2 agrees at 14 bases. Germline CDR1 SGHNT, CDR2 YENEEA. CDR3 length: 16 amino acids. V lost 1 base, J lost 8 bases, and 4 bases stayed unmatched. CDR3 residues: CASSLGTSGGTDEQFF. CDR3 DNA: TGTGCCAGCAGCTTAGGGACTAGCGGGGGGACGGATGAGCAGTTCTTC.